The source of this TCR beta chain is a study of T cells after yellow fever vaccination. At the level of the study: Fractions with few cells were prepared using SMART-Seq v4 Ultra Low Input.

Study-level points and caveats: The booster response re-showed most primary clones: 96% CD4, roughly 91% CD8.

In the case of this clonotype: Its specificity is unknown.

CDR3 length: 15 amino acids. The V gene's germline CDR1 is SGDLS and CDR2 YYNGEE. Deletions cut 0 bases from V and 4 bases from J, with 11 bases between. TCR cDNA, made by 5'RACE template switching, carried an added universal primer site and UMIs. Each CDR3 protein is one row after TCRdb ran MiXCR on the 5' RACE reads. Of more than 450,000 distinct CDR3 sequences listed, roughly a fifth are singletons. The rearrangement joins TRBV9 to TRBJ1-5; unclear D gene. The sample here was PBMCs, taken 21 days after the first yellow fever vaccination. This receptor was taken from a man aged 18 to 30 who received the YFV17D yellow fever vaccine. In DNA form, the CDR3 reads TGTGCCAGCAGCGTAGAGGGCCGAGCAAATCAGCCCCAGCATTTT. Encoded protein: CASSVEGRANQPQHF.